A single sample is the source of the 27 T cell receptor beta chains below, sequenced in a study of blood T cell repertoires in COVID-19. Measured with immunoSEQ multiplex PCR; TCRdb has only the in-frame clones, and not every one. This sample yields approximately 270,000 clones, of which about 89% are seen a single time; around 8.8% belongs to the top ten. Sequenced: peripheral blood. The receptors originated from a man in his forties with active or convalescent COVID-19.

The V gene is TRBV6-1, the J gene TRBJ1-4, with D possibly matching TRBD1 (5 bases). This CDR3 comprises 14 residues. The V gene's germline CDR1 is MNHNS and CDR2 SASEGT. V was shortened by 3 bases and J by 6 bases, with 11 bases between the two germline ends. The CDR3 nucleotides read TGTGCCAGCAGTGAGGGCAGGGTCGATGAAAAACTGTTTTTT. Translating gives CASSEGRVDEKLFF.

This chain connects TRBV7-9 to TRBJ2-2, with 10 positions matching TRBD2. In germline, CDR1 is SEHNR, CDR2 FQNEAQ (reference sequence). The CDR3 runs to 16 residues. V gave up 7 bases and J gave up 5 bases; unmatched junction bases: 10. CDR3 region: CASTNEREGRTGELFF. As DNA, the CDR3 is TGTGCCAGCACCAACGAGCGGGAGGGCCGGACCGGGGAGCTGTTTTTT.

This chain uses TRBV4-2 with TRBJ1-1, with 8 nucleotides matching TRBD1. Looked up from germline, CDR1 is LGHNA and CDR2 is YNFKEQ. The CDR3 covers 15 residues. After removal of 0 bases from V and 4 bases from J, the junction contained 4 bases not matched to a gene. The CDR3 is CASSQEVTGATEAFF. The CDR3 DNA is TGTGCCAGCAGCCAAGAAGTGACAGGGGCCACTGAAGCTTTCTTT.

The genes are TRBV14 and TRBJ2-7; D call uncertain. The CDR3 consists of 12 residues. In germline, CDR1 is SGHDN, CDR2 FVKESK. V lost 4 bases and J lost 7, with 11 bases in between. The CDR3 DNA sequence: TGTGCCAGCAGCCGCTACCCGGGTGAGCAGTACTTC. Its translation: CASSRYPGEQYF.

The gene calls are TRBV30 and TRBJ1-5, with D tentatively TRBD1 (6 bases). Germline CDR1 and CDR2: GTSNPN and SVGIG (reference sequence). V dropped 5 bases and J dropped 1 base, with 9 bases sitting between them. The CDR3 contains 13 residues. The CDR3 region has the DNA TGTGCCTGGGCCGGGACAAGCAATCAGCCCCAGCATTTT. Translating gives CAWAGTSNQPQHF.

This rearrangement joins TRBV2 to TRBJ2-5, with TRBD2 as a possible D gene (6 bases). V was pared by 6 bases and J by 1 base, with 6 bases between. This CDR3 spans 12 amino acids. Germline V lookup: CDR1 SNHLY, CDR2 FYNNEI. In DNA, the CDR3 is TGTGCCAGCAGGGGGGGCCAAGAGACCCAGTACTTC. Residues: CASRGGQETQYF.

CDR3 DNA: TGTGCCAGCACTCTTACAGGAGGGGTTCAGCCCCAGCATTTT. As protein: CASTLTGGVQPQHF. V gene TRBV28 combines with J gene TRBJ1-5; D is perhaps TRBD1 (5 bases). Germline CDR1 and CDR2: MDHEN and SYDVKM. Trimming pared 7 bases from V and 6 bases from J, leaving 16 bases between. The CDR3 is 14 residues long. Using reference TRBV28 and TRBJ1-5 for the parts outside the CDR3, the full variable domain is DVKVTQSSRYLVKRTGEKVFLECVQDMDHENMFWYRQDPGLGLRLIYFSYDVKMKEKGDIPEGYSVSREKKERFSLILESASTNQTSMYLCASTLTGGVQPQHFGDGTRLSIL.

The chain joins TRBV29-1 to TRBJ1-4; 9 bases agree with TRBD1. The junction had 6 bases not matched to a gene; V was cut back by 5 bases and J by 2 bases. This CDR3 is 15 amino acids long. CDR1 and CDR2 from the germline V gene are SQVTM and ANQGSEA. The CDR3 reads CSVSTGGYTNEKLFF. For the CDR3, the DNA is TGCAGCGTTTCTACAGGGGGCTACACTAATGAAAAACTGTTTTTT.

The chain has TRBV27 and TRBJ2-7; 7 bases are a match to TRBD1. CDR1 is MNHEY and CDR2 is SMNVEV in the germline V gene (reference sequence). This CDR3 region has 13 residues. The V gene end was trimmed by 5 bases and the J gene end by 5 bases; junction bases not matched to a gene: 6. The CDR3 here is CASSVTGSHEQYF. CDR3 sequence (DNA): TGTGCCAGCAGTGTGACAGGGTCCCACGAGCAGTACTTC.

The chain links TRBV6-5 to TRBJ1-5; D gene ambiguous. Trimming took off 11 bases at V and 4 bases at J, with 18 bases between the two ends. The CDR3 runs 14 residues. Germline CDR1 reads MNHEY; CDR2 reads SVGAGI. CDR3 nucleotides: TGTGCCTCCATCCTCACGACGGGGAATCAGCCCCAGCATTTT. It encodes CASILTTGNQPQHF.

V usage is TRBV2 and J usage is TRBJ1-6; no firm D call. Germline V gene data show CDR1 as SNHLY and CDR2 as FYNNEI. The CDR3 spans 13 residues. V lost 6 bases, J lost 10 bases, and 13 bases lay in between. CDR3 bases: TGTGCCAGCAGCTACGCCAGCGGGTCACCCCTCCACTTT. This translates into CASSYASGSPLHF.

V is TRBV6-5 and J is TRBJ1-6, with 8 bases lining up with TRBD1. Germline V lookup: CDR1 MNHEY, CDR2 SVGAGI. V dropped 6 bases and J dropped 8; count of bases not matched to a gene: 6. The CDR3 runs 14 residues. CDR3 amino acids: CASRDRGAHSPLHF. DNA for the CDR3: TGTGCCAGCAGAGACAGGGGCGCTCATTCACCCCTCCACTTT.

This chain uses TRBV9 with TRBJ2-4, with D tentatively TRBD2 (5 bases). V lost 2 bases to trimming and J lost 7 bases, with 10 bases between them. Germline CDR1 and CDR2: SGDLS and YYNGEE. The CDR3 totals 13 residues. CDR3 nucleotide sequence: TGTGCCAGCAGCGTGAGGGATCCGAACATTCAGTACTTC. This gives the protein CASSVRDPNIQYF.

The chain employs TRBV12-5 and TRBJ2-3; unclear D gene. V lost 4 bases and J lost 0, with 8 bases in between. The germline V gene encodes CDR1 LGHNT and CDR2 FRNRAP. CDR3 length equals 14 residues. The CDR3 loop is CASGSDISTDTQYF. CDR3 nucleotides: TGTGCTAGTGGTTCCGACATTAGCACAGATACGCAGTATTTT.

This chain connects TRBV12-3 or TRBV12-4 to TRBJ2-7; D may be TRBD2 (5 bases). The ends were cut back, 8 bases at V and 3 bases at J, with 11 bases in the middle. CDR3 length equals 12 residues. CDR3 coding DNA: TGTGCCAGCCGGGGTAGCGTCTACGAGCAGTACTTC. Translation: CASRGSVYEQYF.

The chain employs TRBV5-6 and TRBJ2-7; the match to TRBD2 covers 7 bases. Germline CDR1 is SGHDT and CDR2 is YYEEEE. The length of the CDR3 is 14 residues. The V gene end was trimmed by 4 bases and the J gene end by 5 bases; junction bases not matched to a gene: 9. Written as DNA, the CDR3 is TGTGCCAGCAGCCTGCCCGGGACTATAGACGAGCAGTACTTC. Its translation: CASSLPGTIDEQYF.

V and J are TRBV3-1 (or the pseudogene TRBV3-2) and TRBJ2-7, with 7 bases aligning to TRBD1. The germline V gene encodes CDR1 LGHDT and CDR2 YNNKEL (reference sequence). The trim removed 1 base at V and 5 bases at J, leaving 8 bases unmatched. The CDR3 is 15 amino acids. DNA of the CDR3: TGTGCCAGCAGCCAAGGTAACAGGGGAAGAAACGAGCAGTACTTC. It encodes CASSQGNRGRNEQYF.

The chain has TRBV28 and TRBJ2-2, with TRBD1 matching over 7 bases. Germline CDR1 MDHEN, CDR2 SYDVKM. The CDR3 totals 15 residues. Trimming cost V 7 bases and J 3 bases; bases outside gene matches: 8. The DNA for the CDR3 is TGTGCCAGCACTAAATACAGGGGCGACACCGGGGAGCTGTTTTTT. As protein: CASTKYRGDTGELFF.

CDR3 sequence: CAAAGNSGANVLTF. CDR3 bases: TGTGCCGCAGCAGGCAACTCTGGGGCCAACGTCCTGACTTTC. This chain uses TRBV27 with TRBJ2-6; the D is unclear. Trimming cost V 11 bases and J 0 bases, with 11 bases left between them. CDR3 length: 14 amino acids. CDR1 and CDR2 (germline): MNHEY, SMNVEV (reference sequence).

The gene calls are TRBV19 and TRBJ1-1; D might be TRBD1 (6 bases). The CDR3 totals 13 residues. V was trimmed by 6 bases and J by 4 bases, leaving 12 bases between them. CDR1 and CDR2 (germline): LNHDA, SQIVND (reference sequence). The CDR3 reads CASSPTGSTEAFF. The CDR3 DNA reads as TGTGCCAGTAGCCCGACAGGAAGCACTGAAGCTTTCTTT. Drawing the rest from reference TRBV19 and TRBJ1-1, the complete variable domain is DGGITQSPKYLFRKEGQNVTLSCEQNLNHDAMYWYRQDPGQGLRLIYYSQIVNDFQKGDIAEGYSVSREKKESFPLTVTSAQKNPTAFYLCASSPTGSTEAFFGQGTRLTVV.

V usage is TRBV5-1 and J usage is TRBJ1-1, with TRBD1 as a possible D gene (6 bases). In germline, CDR1 is SGHRS, CDR2 YFSETQ. V lost 3 bases and J lost 2, with 14 bases in between. This CDR3 is 15 amino acids long. CDR3 residues: CASSSAGTYNTEAFF. The CDR3 DNA follows: TGCGCCAGCAGCTCTGCCGGGACATACAACACTGAAGCTTTCTTT.

V usage is TRBV11-1 and J usage is TRBJ2-2; D perhaps matches TRBD1 (5 bases). The V end was cut by 2 bases, the J end by 0 bases, with 10 bases between. CDR3 length: 16 residues. Germline lookup yields CDR1 SGHAT and CDR2 FQDESV (reference sequence). The CDR3 spells CASSLLSGTNTGELFF. CDR3 bases: TGTGCCAGCAGCTTACTCTCAGGGACGAACACCGGGGAGCTGTTTTTT.

The V call is TRBV3-1 (or the pseudogene TRBV3-2), the J call TRBJ1-1; TRBD1 agrees at 10 bases. Trimming removed 4 bases from V and 5 bases from J; junction bases left unmatched: 4. Germline-derived CDR1 and CDR2 are LGHDT and YNNKEL (reference sequence). This CDR3 is built from 14 residues. The CDR3 region is CASSLGQGLTEAFF. CDR3 nucleotide sequence: TGTGCCAGCAGCCTGGGACAGGGGTTGACTGAAGCTTTCTTT.

V and J are TRBV12-1 and TRBJ2-3; the table's D call TRBD2 went unverified against the DNA. TRBV12-1 is deemed a pseudogene. This CDR3 has 19 residues. DNA for the CDR3: TGTGCCAGCAGCCCTGATGTTGGAATAGCGGGAGTTGTAACAGATACGCAGTATTTT. The encoded protein is CASSPDVGIAGVVTDTQYF.

The genes are TRBV28 and TRBJ2-7; weak D call: TRBD2 (5 bases). The germline gives CDR1 MDHEN, CDR2 SYDVKM. Trimming stripped 6 bases from V and 6 bases from J, with 9 bases between. The CDR3 contains 11 residues. DNA for the CDR3: TGTGCCAGCAGCCGAGGGCCCGAGCAGTACTTC. Translated, it gives CASSRGPEQYF.

The chain employs TRBV3-1 (or the pseudogene TRBV3-2) and TRBJ1-5; D is possibly TRBD1 (6 bases). Per germline, CDR1 LGHDT and CDR2 YNNKEL (reference sequence). There are 14 residues in the CDR3. Trimming took 4 bases from V and 6 from J, leaving 13 bases between them. The CDR3 loop reads CASSPRGGGQPQHF. CDR3 coding DNA: TGTGCCAGCAGCCCGAGGGGGGGCGGTCAGCCCCAGCATTTT.

The chain couples TRBV27 to TRBJ2-5; TRBD1 agrees at 7 bases. This CDR3 has 14 residues. J gave up 1 base and V 5 bases, and 4 bases lay outside the gene matches. Germline CDR1 reads MNHEY; CDR2 reads SMNVEV (reference sequence). This chain's CDR3 is CASSAWDSQETQYF. CDR3 nucleotide sequence: TGTGCCAGCAGTGCTTGGGACAGCCAAGAGACCCAGTACTTC.